The 26 T cell receptor beta chains listed next were all sequenced from one sample in a study of blood T cell repertoires in COVID-19. The table came from immunoSEQ multiplex PCR; TCRdb's copy has only in-frame clones and leaves some out. The sample gives tens of thousands of clones, 89% of which show up once; 9.5% to 15% is in the top ten. The sample was peripheral blood. Every receptor here comes from a man between 65 and 85 years old with active or convalescent COVID-19.

This chain links TRBV9 with TRBJ2-7; D gene ambiguous. Germline values: CDR1 SGDLS, CDR2 YYNGEE. Trimming pared 0 bases from V and 6 bases from J, leaving 10 bases between. The CDR3 contains 13 residues. CDR3 region: CASSVVELGEQYF. The CDR3, as DNA: TGTGCCAGCAGCGTAGTTGAGCTCGGCGAGCAGTACTTC.

The chain combines TRBV5-1 with TRBJ2-2; a weak D match, TRBD2 (6 bases). The CDR3 extends over 16 amino acids. Germline CDR1 is SGHRS and CDR2 is YFSETQ. Deletions cut 5 bases from V and 2 bases from J, with 16 bases between. The CDR3 bases are TGCGCCAGCAGTGAGGAGGGCCGCAAAAACACCGGGGAGCTGTTTTTT. Amino acid sequence: CASSEEGRKNTGELFF.

The chain combines TRBV18 with TRBJ1-2; 9 bases are shared with TRBD1. V lost 6 bases and J lost 7; bases outside the gene matches: 21. There are 18 residues in the CDR3. CDR1 and CDR2 (germline): KGHSH, LQKENI. The CDR3 protein is CASSSTSGTGKGPGGYTF. CDR3 DNA sequence: TGTGCCAGCTCGTCGACGTCCGGGACAGGGAAGGGCCCCGGTGGCTACACCTTC. The full variable domain, rest sourced from reference TRBV18 and TRBJ1-2, is NAGVMQNPRHLVRRRGQEARLRCSPMKGHSHVYWYRQLPEEGLKFMVYLQKENIIDESGMPKERFSAEFPKEGPSILRIQQVVRGDSAAYFCASSSTSGTGKGPGGYTFGSGTRLTVV.

V and J are TRBV20-1 and TRBJ2-5; D gene unclear. V lost 3 bases to trimming and J lost 5 bases, with 13 bases between them. CDR1 and CDR2 (germline): DFQATT, SNEGSKA (reference sequence). The CDR3 length is 13 residues. The CDR3 DNA reads as TGCAGTGCTAGTGAGGCGGCCGCCGAGACCCAGTACTTC. This codes for CSASEAAAETQYF.

The rearrangement joins TRBV7-9 to TRBJ1-4; 8 bases agree with TRBD1. The CDR3 runs 13 residues. The V gene's germline CDR1 is SEHNR and CDR2 FQNEAQ (reference sequence). V lost 4 bases, J lost 13 bases, and 8 bases stayed unmatched. The CDR3 sequence: CASSSDRETGLFF. The CDR3 bases are TGTGCCAGCAGCTCGGACAGGGAAACGGGACTGTTTTTT.

The chain uses TRBV19 and TRBJ1-5; possible D gene TRBD1, 6 bases. CDR1 is LNHDA, CDR2 SQIVND, per germline (reference sequence). The V and J ends lost 8 bases and 2 bases respectively, with 16 bases between them. The CDR3 has 15 residues. The CDR3 protein is CASLNRDIGNQPQHF. The CDR3 DNA reads as TGTGCCAGTCTTAACCGGGACATCGGCAATCAGCCCCAGCATTTT.

The gene calls are TRBV11-2 and TRBJ2-7; tentatively, D is TRBD2 (7 bases). Trimming removed 6 bases from V and 7 bases from J, with 16 bases in between. Germline V gives CDR1 SGHAT, CDR2 FQNNGV. The CDR3 contains 13 residues. CDR3 DNA sequence: TGTGCCAGCAGTTGGCGGGGGCCTCGGGAGCAGTACTTC. Amino acid sequence: CASSWRGPREQYF. The variable domain in full, completed from reference TRBV11-2 and TRBJ2-7, reads EAGVAQSPRYKIIEKRQSVAFWCNPISGHATLYWYQQILGQGPKLLIQFQNNGVVDDSQLPKDRFSAERLKGVDSTLKIQPAKLEDSAVYLCASSWRGPREQYFGPGTRLTVT.

This clone was detected a few times. The V and J genes are TRBV5-1 and TRBJ1-1, with 9 positions matching TRBD1. CDR1 and CDR2 (germline): SGHRS, YFSETQ. The length of the CDR3 is 14 residues. The trim removed 3 bases at V and 1 base at J, leaving 1 base unmatched. The CDR3 is CASSSGQGNTEAFF. The DNA of the CDR3 is TGCGCCAGCAGCTCGGGACAGGGGAACACTGAAGCTTTCTTT.

The chain recombines TRBV18 with TRBJ1-1, with TRBD1 matching 7 bases. The V and J ends lost 1 base and 5 bases, in that order; junction bases with no gene match: 10. This CDR3 has 16 residues. Germline V gene sequence: CDR1 KGHSH, CDR2 LQKENI. In nucleotides, the CDR3 is TGTGCCAGCTCACCACGCCAGTCGACCAGGGGGACTGAAGCTTTCTTT. Its translation: CASSPRQSTRGTEAFF.

The chain joins TRBV7-3 to TRBJ1-5; the match to TRBD1 covers 7 bases. In germline, CDR1 is SGHTA, CDR2 FQGTGA. The V segment lost 7 bases and the J segment 0 bases; nucleotides outside the gene matches: 12. The CDR3 runs to 17 residues. CDR3 sequence: CASTTGTDQYSNQPQHF. The CDR3 bases are TGTGCCAGCACCACAGGGACAGACCAGTATAGCAATCAGCCCCAGCATTTT.

Only one count was recorded for this clone. The V call is TRBV5-1, the J call TRBJ2-5, with D maybe TRBD1 (6 bases). The V end lost 0 bases, the J end lost 5 bases, and 11 bases lay between the germline ends. CDR3 length: 14 residues. CDR1 is SGHRS and CDR2 is YFSETQ in the germline V gene. The CDR3 bases are TGCGCCAGCAGCTTGGCCGGCCAGGGGGAGACCCAGTACTTC. This sequence encodes CASSLAGQGETQYF.

The V call is TRBV19, the J call TRBJ2-1; possible D gene TRBD1, 5 bases. The V end lost 3 bases, the J end lost 0 bases, and 12 bases lay between the germline ends. CDR1 and CDR2 (germline): LNHDA, SQIVND (reference sequence). CDR3 length: 16 amino acids. The DNA for the CDR3 is TGTGCCAGTAGTATCCATGGTGGGGCCTCCTACAATGAGCAGTTCTTC. It translates to CASSIHGGASYNEQFF.

This sequence joins TRBV3-1 (or the pseudogene TRBV3-2) and TRBJ2-7, with TRBD2 matching over 8 bases. CDR3 length: 16 amino acids. The germline V gene has CDR1 LGHDT and CDR2 YNNKEL (reference sequence). Trimming removed 1 base from V and 4 bases from J; junction bases left unmatched: 9. CDR3 sequence reads: CASSQGSSGGSYEQYF. The CDR3 nucleotides are TGTGCCAGCAGCCAAGGCTCATCGGGGGGGTCGTACGAGCAGTACTTC.

The table lists this clone with a few counts. This chain uses TRBV3-1 (or the pseudogene TRBV3-2) with TRBJ1-3; 8 bases align to TRBD1. The V segment lost 4 bases and the J segment 0 bases; nucleotides outside the gene matches: 5. The CDR3 consists of 16 residues. In germline, CDR1 is LGHDT, CDR2 YNNKEL (reference sequence). Here the CDR3 reads CASSPRQGSSGNTIYF. The CDR3 region has the DNA TGTGCCAGCAGCCCACGACAGGGGAGCTCTGGAAACACCATATATTTT.

In its sample, this clone was seen a few times. This chain joins TRBV10-3 and TRBJ1-1; D possibly corresponds to TRBD1 (5 bases). Germline lookup yields CDR1 ENHRY and CDR2 SYGVKD. The length of the CDR3 is 14 residues. V was trimmed by 0 bases and J by 6 bases, leaving 11 bases between them. The CDR3 sequence: CAISESGGGAEAFF. The CDR3 nucleotides read TGTGCCATCAGTGAGTCGGGTGGAGGGGCTGAAGCTTTCTTT.

The chain joins TRBV15 to TRBJ1-1; TRBD1 might be the D (6 bases). CDR1 and CDR2 from the germline V gene are LNHNV and YYDKDF (reference sequence). V was trimmed by 0 bases and J by 1 base, leaving 18 bases between them. The CDR3 has 18 residues. Here the CDR3 DNA reads TGTGCCACCAGCAGAGATCAATGGGCGGAGGACAGGAACACTGAAGCTTTCTTT. This gives the protein CATSRDQWAEDRNTEAFF.

This clone showed up just once. This chain links TRBV19 with TRBJ2-2; D may be TRBD1 (6 bases). The CDR3 runs 16 residues. V gave up 4 bases and J gave up 2 bases, with 14 bases separating them. Germline CDR1 is LNHDA and CDR2 is SQIVND (reference sequence). The CDR3 DNA follows: TGTGCCAGTAGTACAGGGACAAATCTAAACACCGGGGAGCTGTTTTTT. Amino acid sequence: CASSTGTNLNTGELFF.

This sequence joins TRBV18 and TRBJ1-2; 10 bases are shared with TRBD1. CDR3 length equals 15 residues. V was clipped by 3 bases and J by 3 bases; unmatched bases: 4. Germline V CDR1 and CDR2: KGHSH, LQKENI. CDR3 protein: CASSPGQGFDYGYTF. In DNA form, the CDR3 reads TGTGCCAGCTCACCGGGACAGGGGTTCGACTATGGCTACACCTTC.

This rearrangement joins TRBV10-3 to TRBJ1-1; D may be TRBD1 (5 bases). The length of the CDR3 is 13 residues. With 5 bases removed from V and 0 bases from J, the gap between germline ends came to 7 bases. From germline, CDR1 is ENHRY and CDR2 SYGVKD. The CDR3 reads CAISQGLNTEAFF. The CDR3 DNA reads TGTGCCATCAGTCAGGGTCTGAACACTGAAGCTTTCTTT.

The CDR3: CASSVGAGAHEAFF. The DNA of the CDR3 is TGTGCCAGCAGCGTAGGGGCAGGTGCTCATGAAGCTTTCTTT. V and J are TRBV9 and TRBJ1-1, with D unclear. This CDR3 comprises 14 residues. The germline CDR1 and CDR2 sequences are SGDLS and YYNGEE. V lost 0 bases, J lost 7 bases, and 13 bases lay in between.

CDR3 in amino acids: CASSFRQVQSTGELFF. The CDR3 DNA reads TGTGCCAGCAGCTTTCGACAGGTTCAATCCACCGGGGAGCTGTTTTTT. V and J are TRBV5-6 and TRBJ2-2; D might be TRBD1 (6 bases). This CDR3 region has 16 residues. Germline assignment: CDR1 SGHDT and CDR2 YYEEEE. Deletions cut 2 bases from V and 4 bases from J, with 15 bases between.

The chain has TRBV4-3 and TRBJ2-7; 12 bases are shared with TRBD1. Per the germline V gene, CDR1 is LGHNA and CDR2 is YSLEER. The CDR3 covers 16 residues. Germline trimming cut 2 bases from V and 6 bases from J; bases unmatched to any gene: 8. CDR3: CASSQTTGTGGREQYF. The CDR3 DNA follows: TGCGCCAGCAGCCAAACTACCGGGACAGGGGGCCGCGAGCAGTACTTC.

The CDR3: CSASSDISYEQYF. CDR3 bases: TGCAGTGCTAGTTCAGACATATCATACGAGCAGTACTTC. This chain connects TRBV20-1 to TRBJ2-7; D is ambiguous. CDR1 DFQATT and CDR2 SNEGSKA come from the germline V gene (reference sequence). Trimming removed 3 bases at V and 4 bases at J, with 13 bases between. The CDR3 is made up of 13 amino acids.

The CDR3 DNA reads as TGCGCCAGCAGCTTCTCAGAGACCCAGTACTTC. It translates to CASSFSETQYF. The gene calls are TRBV5-1 and TRBJ2-5; D remains ambiguous. Germline V gene sequence: CDR1 SGHRS, CDR2 YFSETQ. This CDR3 has 11 amino acids. The V end was cut by 2 bases, the J end by 4 bases, with 3 bases between.

Only one count was recorded for this clone. The rearrangement joins TRBV19 to TRBJ1-1, with TRBD1 as a possible D gene (6 bases). Germline V gives CDR1 LNHDA, CDR2 SQIVND (reference sequence). V shed 4 bases and J shed 0 bases, with 15 bases lying between them. The CDR3 totals 16 residues. CDR3: CASSTGQGKMNTEAFF. CDR3 in DNA: TGTGCCAGTAGTACGGGGCAGGGGAAAATGAACACTGAAGCTTTCTTT.

The V gene is TRBV12-3 or TRBV12-4, the J gene TRBJ2-3; TRBD2 agrees at 7 bases. V dropped 3 bases and J dropped 14; count of bases not matched to a gene: 5. The CDR3 extends over 11 amino acids. The CDR3 DNA follows: TGTGCCAGCAGTTTTGGACTAGTTGGGTATTTT. Protein product: CASSFGLVGYF.